Reported below is one T cell receptor beta chain. The antigen is unknown. The entry originates in a study of T-cell reconstitution after alpha-beta-depleted transplantation in children. Unique molecular identifiers were incorporated during preparation of the TCRbeta library. TCRdb reprocessed the PCR reads with MiXCR, giving one entry per CDR3 protein. This repertoire shows some 100,000 distinct CDR3 sequences, 15% to 17% found once; its top ten account for around a fifth. This CDR3 is built from 15 residues. Germline-derived CDR1 and CDR2 are SGHVS and FQNEAQ. The V and J ends lost 3 bases and 0 bases, in that order; junction bases with no gene match: 5. General study points: Reportedly, roughly two months post-transplant, alpha-beta T cells arose from several hundred expanded graft clones. High day-60 TCRbeta diversity in some patients came from surviving recipient T cells and thymic progenitors. Most T-cell counts and diversity one year after the transplant came from T cells that were newly produced.

The receptor's source is a male patient aged 2 to 10 who had a stem cell transplant for acute lymphoblastic leukemia, so the T cells may come from the graft donor. The chain links TRBV7-8 to TRBJ2-7; 7 bases match TRBD1. Here the sequenced sample was PBMCs, mostly from graft donor cells, taken 180 days after TCRalphabeta/CD19-depleted stem cell transplant. CDR3 loop: CASSFSDRLSYEQYF. The CDR3 nucleotides are TGTGCCAGCAGCTTCTCGGACAGGCTCTCCTACGAGCAGTACTTC.